What follows are 31 T cell receptor beta chains derived from one specimen sequenced in a study of cytomegalovirus exposure and HLA in healthy donors. The PCR made use of 60 Vbeta and 13 Jbeta primers. Profiling relied on immunoSEQ multiplex PCR, and the TCRdb table lists in-frame clones only, not all of them. The sample includes 120,000 or so clones, around 81% of them seen just once. Sequencing was done on a sample of PBMCs. These receptors originate from a female donor in good health and CMV-seronegative.

The chain couples TRBV5-4 to TRBJ1-1; 7 nucleotides line up with TRBD1. The CDR3 covers 17 residues. V lost 0 bases, J lost 1 base, and 9 bases stayed unmatched. The germline V gene encodes CDR1 SGHNT and CDR2 YYREEE (reference sequence). CDR3 region: CASSLGGTATTNTEAFF. The CDR3 bases are TGTGCCAGCAGCTTGGGGGGGACAGCAACGACGAACACTGAAGCTTTCTTT.

This chain uses TRBV9 with TRBJ2-2; 8 bases map to TRBD2. With 3 bases clipped from V and 1 base from J, the junction kept 5 bases outside the gene matches. CDR1 and CDR2 (germline): SGDLS, YYNGEE. This CDR3 contains 16 residues. CDR3 region: CASSGPGGENTGELFF. Written as DNA, the CDR3 is TGTGCCAGCAGCGGGCCCGGGGGGGAGAACACCGGGGAGCTGTTTTTT.

The chain is built from TRBV7-3 and TRBJ2-3; D ambiguous. CDR1 is SGHTA, CDR2 FQGTGA, per germline. The CDR3 is made up of 17 amino acids. V was trimmed by 0 bases and J by 1 base, leaving 14 bases between them. Here the CDR3 reads CASSLTPISSRTDTQYF. The CDR3 bases are TGTGCCAGCAGCTTAACCCCAATATCGAGCCGCACAGATACGCAGTATTTT.

The rearrangement joins TRBV7-2 to TRBJ2-7; 7 nucleotides align to TRBD2. V dropped 1 base and J dropped 3; count of bases not matched to a gene: 3. The CDR3 totals 14 residues. CDR1 SGHTA and CDR2 FQGNSA come from the germline V gene. The CDR3 DNA follows: TGTGCCAGCAGCTTAGATGGGGAGGGCTACGAGCAGTACTTC. Protein sequence: CASSLDGEGYEQYF. Together with reference TRBV7-2 and TRBJ2-7, the CDR3 gives the full variable domain: GAGVSQSPSNKVTEKGKDVELRCDPISGHTALYWYRQSLGQGLEFLIYFQGNSAPDKSGLPSDRFSAERTGGSVSTLTIQRTQQEDSAVYLCASSLDGEGYEQYFGPGTRLTVT.

This clone has a single count. V usage is TRBV6-1 and J usage is TRBJ1-5; D remains unclear. Trimming took 6 bases from V and 0 from J, leaving 12 bases between them. Per germline, CDR1 MNHNS and CDR2 SASEGT. This CDR3 is 15 amino acids long. CDR3: CASRIVSLSNQPQHF. Written as DNA, the CDR3 is TGTGCCAGCAGGATTGTATCACTTAGCAATCAGCCCCAGCATTTT.

As regards this clone: Other DNA sequences in this sample translate to the same CDR3. This rearrangement joins TRBV5-1 to TRBJ2-3; D may be TRBD2 (5 bases). CDR1 is SGHRS and CDR2 is YFSETQ in the germline V gene. V dropped 0 bases and J dropped 1 base, with 6 bases sitting between them. This CDR3 has 14 residues. CDR3 loop: CASSLAGGTDTQYF. In DNA, the CDR3 is TGCGCCAGCAGCTTGGCCGGGGGCACAGATACGCAGTATTTT.

V is TRBV13 and J is TRBJ1-1; D possibly corresponds to TRBD1 (5 bases). Germline V gene sequence: CDR1 PRHDT, CDR2 FYEKMQ (reference sequence). The CDR3 contains 12 residues. Trimming cost V 5 bases and J 10 bases, with 14 bases left between them. CDR3 sequence reads: CASSPRDGRAFF. CDR3 in DNA: TGTGCCAGCAGCCCCAGGGATGGGCGAGCTTTCTTT.

V and J are TRBV5-1 and TRBJ2-7, with D unresolved. V was pared by 2 bases and J by 5 bases, with 11 bases between. CDR1 SGHRS and CDR2 YFSETQ come from the germline V gene. This CDR3 has 13 amino acids. In nucleotides, the CDR3 is TGCGCCAGCAGCTTTGGCAGGTCCAACGAGCAGTACTTC. Translating gives CASSFGRSNEQYF.

The V gene is TRBV2, the J gene TRBJ2-7, with a tentative D call TRBD2 (6 bases). The germline V gene has CDR1 SNHLY and CDR2 FYNNEI. V was cut by 3 bases and J by 0 bases, with 12 bases left in between. The CDR3 runs 15 residues. CDR3 nucleotides: TGTGCCAGCAGTGAGGGGGACTCCTACTCCTACGAGCAGTACTTC. It is translated as CASSEGDSYSYEQYF.

The chain joins TRBV2 to TRBJ1-3, with D maybe TRBD1 (6 bases). CDR1 is SNHLY, CDR2 FYNNEI, per germline. The CDR3 is 16 amino acids. V lost 6 bases and J 2 bases, leaving 17 bases between the germline ends. CDR3 nucleotides: TGTGCCAGCAGCCTTGCGGGGGGGCGTACTGGAAACACCATATATTTT. As protein: CASSLAGGRTGNTIYF. The full variable domain, rest sourced from reference TRBV2 and TRBJ1-3, is EPEVTQTPSHQVTQMGQEVILRCVPISNHLYFYWYRQILGQKVEFLVSFYNNEISEKSEIFDDQFSVERPDGSNFTLKIRSTKLEDSAMYFCASSLAGGRTGNTIYFGEGSWLTVV.

The V gene is TRBV7-2, the J gene TRBJ2-7; 8 bases align to TRBD2. J lost 2 bases, V lost 4 bases, and 7 bases had no gene match. The CDR3 runs 15 residues. Germline CDR1 and CDR2: SGHTA and FQGNSA. The DNA for the CDR3 is TGTGCCAGCAGCTGGGGGGCGGGGGGCGCCTACGAGCAGTACTTC. Translation: CASSWGAGGAYEQYF. The full variable domain, in which reference TRBV7-2 and TRBJ2-7 provide the parts outside the CDR3, is GAGVSQSPSNKVTEKGKDVELRCDPISGHTALYWYRQSLGQGLEFLIYFQGNSAPDKSGLPSDRFSAERTGGSVSTLTIQRTQQEDSAVYLCASSWGAGGAYEQYFGPGTRLTVT.

The chain's CDR3 is CASSLAQGQPQHF. The CDR3 DNA follows: TGCGCCAGCAGCTTGGCACAGGGTCAGCCCCAGCATTTT. The V and J genes are TRBV5-1 and TRBJ1-5; possible D gene TRBD1, 6 bases. Germline CDR1 is SGHRS and CDR2 is YFSETQ. The CDR3 is 13 residues long. Trimming took 0 bases from V and 6 from J, leaving 7 bases between them.

The rearrangement links TRBV5-6 to TRBJ2-7, with D perhaps TRBD1 (5 bases). From germline, CDR1 is SGHDT and CDR2 YYEEEE. This CDR3 is built from 14 residues. V lost 6 bases to trimming and J lost 6 bases, with 19 bases between them. The DNA of the CDR3 is TGTGCCAGCACCTTTTTCGACAGATATTCCGAGCAGTACTTC. Translating it yields CASTFFDRYSEQYF. The full variable domain, with the rest looked up from reference TRBV5-6 and TRBJ2-7, is DAGVTQSPTHLIKTRGQQVTLRCSPKSGHDTVSWYQQALGQGPQFIFQYYEEEERQRGNFPDRFSGHQFPNYSSELNVNALLLGDSALYLCASTFFDRYSEQYFGPGTRLTVT.

J is TRBJ1-5 and V is TRBV12-2. TRBV12-2 is classified as a pseudogene. The CDR3 sequence is 15 residues long. CDR3 amino acids: CASRCRELSNQPQHF. The CDR3 bases are TGTGCAAGTCGCTGCCGGGAGCTTAGCAATCAGCCCCAGCATTTT.

The V and J genes are TRBV15 and TRBJ2-2; 7 bases are a match to TRBD2. Germline V gene lookup returns CDR1 LNHNV and CDR2 YYDKDF (reference sequence). The CDR3 covers 16 residues. Trimming took 2 bases from V and 3 from J; bases not matched to a gene: 6. The CDR3 region has the DNA TGTGCCACCAGCAGATCGGCGGGAGCCTACACCGGGGAGCTGTTTTTT. It translates to CATSRSAGAYTGELFF.

V gene TRBV19 combines with J gene TRBJ1-2; D is unclear. Per the germline V gene, CDR1 is LNHDA and CDR2 is SQIVND (reference sequence). The CDR3 spans 14 residues. V lost 3 bases to trimming and J lost 2 bases, with 10 bases between them. CDR3 sequence reads: CASSIGALNYGYTF. CDR3 DNA sequence: TGTGCCAGTAGTATCGGAGCGCTGAACTATGGCTACACCTTC.

The chain uses TRBV9 and TRBJ1-1; TRBD1 is a possible D gene (5 bases). V lost 0 bases and J 4 bases, leaving 16 bases between the germline ends. This CDR3 is built from 16 residues. Germline-derived CDR1 and CDR2 are SGDLS and YYNGEE. The CDR3 sequence is CASSVGAGRFTTEAFF. CDR3 in DNA: TGTGCCAGCAGCGTAGGGGCAGGGCGGTTCACCACTGAAGCTTTCTTT.

The chain carries TRBV4-2 and TRBJ2-7; 8 nucleotides align to TRBD2. The length of the CDR3 is 15 residues. The junction had 2 bases not matched to a gene; V was cut back by 0 bases and J by 1 base. CDR1 and CDR2 (germline): LGHNA, YNFKEQ. CDR3 protein: CASSQETSGSYEQYF. Written as DNA, the CDR3 is TGTGCCAGCAGCCAAGAAACTAGCGGTTCCTACGAGCAGTACTTC.

V and J are TRBV5-1 and TRBJ2-7; D is undetermined. Trimming took 0 bases from V and 3 from J, leaving 10 bases between them. The CDR3 contains 14 residues. Germline assignment: CDR1 SGHRS and CDR2 YFSETQ. The CDR3, as DNA: TGCGCCAGCAGCTTGGTCCCCGACAACTACGAGCAGTACTTC. Its translation: CASSLVPDNYEQYF.

The chain is built from TRBV6-5 and TRBJ2-1; D is undetermined. Germline CDR1 reads MNHEY; CDR2 reads SVGAGI. The CDR3 is 15 residues long. Trimming pared 8 bases from V and 6 bases from J, leaving 20 bases between. The CDR3 region has the DNA TGTGCCAGCGCCGGCGACTGGGTAAATTCCAATGAGCAGTTCTTC. Amino acid sequence: CASAGDWVNSNEQFF.

The chain couples TRBV4-1 to TRBJ2-5; 11 bases are shared with TRBD2. The germline V gene has CDR1 MGHRA and CDR2 YSYEKL. This CDR3 is 15 amino acids long. The junction had 2 bases not matched to a gene; V was cut back by 3 bases and J by 2 bases. CDR3 loop: CASSQRTSGQETQYF. CDR3 in DNA: TGCGCCAGCAGCCAGCGGACTAGCGGGCAAGAGACCCAGTACTTC.

This chain connects TRBV19 to TRBJ1-2; a possible D gene is TRBD1 (5 bases). Per germline, CDR1 LNHDA and CDR2 SQIVND (reference sequence). This CDR3 is built from 14 residues. With 8 bases removed from V and 3 bases from J, the gap between germline ends came to 16 bases. The CDR3: CASGPRDWDYGYTF. Here the CDR3 DNA reads TGTGCCAGTGGTCCCAGGGATTGGGACTATGGCTACACCTTC.

The chain is built from TRBV19 and TRBJ1-5, with 7 nucleotides matching TRBD1. CDR1 and CDR2 (germline): LNHDA, SQIVND (reference sequence). The trim removed 5 bases at V and 5 bases at J, leaving 12 bases unmatched. This CDR3 region has 16 residues. Written as DNA, the CDR3 is TGTGCCAGTAGTCCCCGACAGGGCAGCGTGTATCAGCCCCAGCATTTT. It codes for CASSPRQGSVYQPQHF.

This clone was observed a handful of times. This chain joins TRBV19 and TRBJ1-2; 7 bases line up with TRBD1. The V gene's germline CDR1 is LNHDA and CDR2 SQIVND (reference sequence). V lost 3 bases, J lost 8 bases, and 9 bases stayed unmatched. The CDR3 has 14 residues. CDR3 region: CASSILTGTGGYTF. The DNA of the CDR3 is TGTGCCAGTAGTATCCTGACAGGGACGGGAGGCTACACCTTC.

The chain employs TRBV27 and TRBJ2-2; 8 bases are a match to TRBD2. Germline V gene data show CDR1 as MNHEY and CDR2 as SMNVEV (reference sequence). With V trimmed by 7 bases and J by 7 bases, 14 bases remained unmatched. The CDR3 is made up of 16 amino acids. The CDR3 DNA follows: TGTGCCAGCATTTCCAGCGGGAGAATTAGTAACGGGGAGCTGTTTTTT. Residues: CASISSGRISNGELFF.

The chain employs TRBV11-2 and TRBJ1-1, with 7 bases identical to TRBD1. The CDR3 extends over 15 amino acids. The germline V gene has CDR1 SGHAT and CDR2 FQNNGV. With 5 bases clipped from V and 5 bases from J, the junction kept 11 bases outside the gene matches. The CDR3 loop reads CASSASRQGGTEAFF. As DNA, the CDR3 is TGTGCCAGCAGCGCATCGAGACAGGGTGGAACTGAAGCTTTCTTT.

There are a few counts of this clone. The rearrangement joins TRBV30 to TRBJ2-7; weak D call: TRBD1 (6 bases). CDR1 is GTSNPN, CDR2 SVGIG, per germline (reference sequence). The V and J ends lost 3 bases and 5 bases respectively, with 17 bases between them. The CDR3 length is 14 residues. CDR3 loop: CAWREAGDIHEQYF. The DNA for the CDR3 is TGTGCCTGGAGGGAGGCAGGGGACATCCACGAGCAGTACTTC.

The chain uses TRBV28 and TRBJ1-5; a weak D match, TRBD1 (5 bases). V was cut by 7 bases and J by 7 bases, with 11 bases left in between. CDR1 is MDHEN and CDR2 is SYDVKM in the germline V gene. CDR3 size: 12 residues. CDR3 nucleotides: TGTGCCAGCACCCAGGGTCGACAGCCCCAGCATTTT. Amino acid sequence: CASTQGRQPQHF.

The chain carries TRBV5-6 and TRBJ1-2; no clear D gene. CDR1 is SGHDT and CDR2 is YYEEEE in the germline V gene. Trimming took off 0 bases at V and 5 bases at J, with 8 bases between the two ends. The CDR3 contains 13 residues. The CDR3 here is CASSLASYYGYTF. The DNA of the CDR3 is TGTGCCAGCAGCTTGGCCAGTTATTATGGCTACACCTTC.

The rearrangement joins TRBV5-4 to TRBJ2-2, with TRBD1 matching over 11 bases. Germline loops: CDR1 SGHNT, CDR2 YYREEE (reference sequence). The CDR3 spans 16 residues. The junction had 6 bases not matched to a gene; V was cut back by 3 bases and J by 5 bases. This CDR3 is CASSSRDRGITGELFF. The CDR3 DNA follows: TGTGCCAGCAGCTCCCGGGACAGGGGGATAACCGGGGAGCTGTTTTTT.

This sequence joins TRBV5-4 and TRBJ2-7, with TRBD1 matching over 12 bases. Germline values: CDR1 SGHNT, CDR2 YYREEE (reference sequence). CDR3 size: 17 residues. J lost 6 bases, V lost 4 bases, and 14 bases had no gene match. The CDR3 reads CASSRPGTGGLIGEQYF. CDR3 sequence (DNA): TGTGCCAGCAGCAGGCCAGGGACAGGGGGCCTGATCGGCGAGCAGTACTTC.